A selection of T cell receptor beta chains follows, all from one sample in a study of blood T cell repertoires in COVID-19. The method was immunoSEQ multiplex PCR; TCRdb's version includes in-frame clones alone and lacks a portion of them. The sample gives approximately 310,000 clones, 80% to 90% of which show up once; roughly 2.2% is in the top ten. The sequencing sample was made of PBMCs or T cells enriched from blood (not recorded which). The receptor set was obtained from a man aged 25-40 years who had recovered from COVID-19. CDR3s include the opening cysteine and the closing phenylalanine or tryptophan. D genes are given only for firm matches.

V	J	D	CDR3
TRBV7-2	TRBJ1-3	NA	CASSLEFSSGNTIYF
TRBV9	TRBJ2-7	TRBD1	CASSQTAELGQGVSYEQYF
TRBV10-3	TRBJ2-3	NA	CAISESYGTDTQYF
TRBV5-6	TRBJ2-1	TRBD1	CASSLVQGVNEQFF
TRBV30	TRBJ1-5	NA	CAWSVAGARGNQPQHF
TRBV5-8	TRBJ2-5	NA	CASSHQGEVETQYF
TRBV4-2	TRBJ1-1	NA	CASSQVAGRMNTEAFF
TRBV7-9	TRBJ2-2	TRBD2	CASSQRGGAGELFF
TRBV24-1	TRBJ2-3	NA	CATSRQGTDTQYF
TRBV5-1	TRBJ1-6	TRBD1	CASSPVGQGNSPLHF
TRBV5-8	TRBJ2-7	NA	CASSFRDSAYEQYF
TRBV2	TRBJ2-7	NA	CAYSSNSYEQYF
TRBV5-1	TRBJ1-1	NA	CASSLGDTLMNTEAFF
TRBV19	TRBJ1-1	TRBD1	CASSIWDSNSNTEAFF
TRBV9	TRBJ1-3	TRBD1	CASSSRNRTGLPRGGNTIYF
TRBV6-4	TRBJ1-2	TRBD1	CASSDGTGRGYTF
TRBV7-3	TRBJ2-5	NA	CASSLGGARGETQYF
TRBV6-5	TRBJ1-5	NA	CASSYSKQGVWPQHF
TRBV5-1	TRBJ2-1	TRBD2	CASRSSGGSSYNEQFF
TRBV7-2	TRBJ2-2	NA	CASSPPIRYGELFF
TRBV11-1	TRBJ2-2	NA	CASSKQGSGTGELFF
TRBV4-3	TRBJ1-4	TRBD1	CASSQDYEGQILFF
TRBV27	TRBJ2-2	NA	CASSLGQIGTGELFF